The clone carrying this T cell receptor (beta chain) was recorded at least ten times. This sample was included in a study of neurological immune-mediated disorders. The germline CDR1 and CDR2 sequences are DFQATT and SNEGSKA (reference sequence). V gave up 6 bases and J gave up 5 bases, with 20 bases separating them. This CDR3 is 14 amino acids long. cDNA was made by 5'RACE with 10-nucleotide random UMIs. A single run covered 15-18 subjects with over 170 million TCR-beta sequences. MiXCR, run by TCRdb on the 5' RACE reads, gives a single entry per CDR3 protein. The data show fewer than 20,000 distinct CDR3 sequences, with approximately 15% seen just once and 12% to 15% held by the top ten.

This rearrangement joins TRBV20-1 to TRBJ2-7; tentatively, D is TRBD1 (5 bases). The source of this sequence is a man in his sixties with HTLV-1-associated myelopathy (HAM/TSP). The sequencing input was PBMCs. As DNA, the CDR3 is TGCAGTGCCCCCCTCACGGCAGGGCGGCACGAGCAGTACTTC. Translation gives CSAPLTAGRHEQYF.